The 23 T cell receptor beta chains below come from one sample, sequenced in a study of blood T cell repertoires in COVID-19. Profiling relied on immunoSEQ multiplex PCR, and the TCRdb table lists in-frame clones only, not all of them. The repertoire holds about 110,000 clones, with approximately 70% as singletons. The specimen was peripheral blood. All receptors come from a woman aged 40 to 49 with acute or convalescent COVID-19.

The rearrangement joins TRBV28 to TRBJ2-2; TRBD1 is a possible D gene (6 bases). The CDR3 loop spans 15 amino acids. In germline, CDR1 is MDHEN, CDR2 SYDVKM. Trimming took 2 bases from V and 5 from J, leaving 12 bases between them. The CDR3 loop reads CASSLTRGETGELFF. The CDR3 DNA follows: TGTGCCAGCAGTTTAACCAGGGGCGAGACCGGGGAGCTGTTTTTT.

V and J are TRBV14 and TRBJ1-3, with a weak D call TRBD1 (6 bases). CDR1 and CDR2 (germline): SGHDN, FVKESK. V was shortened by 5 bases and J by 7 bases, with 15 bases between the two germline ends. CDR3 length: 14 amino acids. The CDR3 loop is CASSANRAGNTIYF. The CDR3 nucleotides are TGTGCCAGCAGCGCCAACAGGGCCGGTAACACCATATATTTT.

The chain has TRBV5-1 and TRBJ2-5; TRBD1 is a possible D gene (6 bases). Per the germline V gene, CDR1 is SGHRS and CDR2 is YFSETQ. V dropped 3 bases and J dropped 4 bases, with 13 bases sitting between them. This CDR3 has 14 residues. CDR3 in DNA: TGCGCCAGCAGCTGGACAGATCCCAGAGAGACCCAGTACTTC. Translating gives CASSWTDPRETQYF.

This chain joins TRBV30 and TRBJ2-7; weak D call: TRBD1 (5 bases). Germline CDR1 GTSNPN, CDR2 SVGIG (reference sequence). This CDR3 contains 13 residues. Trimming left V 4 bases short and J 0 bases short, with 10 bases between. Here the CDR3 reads CAWNSQGSYEQYF. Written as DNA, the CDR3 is TGTGCCTGGAATAGTCAGGGCTCCTACGAGCAGTACTTC.

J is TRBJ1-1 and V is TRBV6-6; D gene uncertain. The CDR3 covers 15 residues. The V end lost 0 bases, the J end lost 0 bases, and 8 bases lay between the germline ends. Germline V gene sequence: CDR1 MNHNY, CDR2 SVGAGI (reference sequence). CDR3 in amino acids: CASSYSPGLNTEAFF. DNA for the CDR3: TGTGCCAGCAGTTACTCGCCAGGTCTGAACACTGAAGCTTTCTTT.

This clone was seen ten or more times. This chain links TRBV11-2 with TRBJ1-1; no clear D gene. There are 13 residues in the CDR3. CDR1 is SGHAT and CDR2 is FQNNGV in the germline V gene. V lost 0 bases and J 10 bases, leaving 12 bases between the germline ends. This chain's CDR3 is CASSLEAGGGAFF. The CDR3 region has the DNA TGTGCCAGCAGCTTAGAAGCAGGCGGAGGAGCTTTCTTT.

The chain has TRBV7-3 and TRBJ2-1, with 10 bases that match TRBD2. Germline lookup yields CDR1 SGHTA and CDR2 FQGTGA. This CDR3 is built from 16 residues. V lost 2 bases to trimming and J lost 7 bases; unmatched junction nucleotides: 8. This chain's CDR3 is CASSLGLAGAGNEQFF. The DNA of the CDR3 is TGTGCCAGCAGCTTAGGGCTAGCGGGGGCCGGGAATGAGCAGTTCTTC. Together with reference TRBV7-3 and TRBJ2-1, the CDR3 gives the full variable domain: GAGVSQTPSNKVTEKGKYVELRCDPISGHTALYWYRQSLGQGPEFLIYFQGTGAADDSGLPNDRFFAVRPEGSVSTLKIQRTERGDSAVYLCASSLGLAGAGNEQFFGPGTRLTVL.

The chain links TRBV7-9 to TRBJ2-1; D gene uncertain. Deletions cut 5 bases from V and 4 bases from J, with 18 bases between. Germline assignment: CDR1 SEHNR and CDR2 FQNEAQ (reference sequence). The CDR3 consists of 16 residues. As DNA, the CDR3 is TGTGCCAGCAGCAATCCCCCTTCGCGAGGTTACAATGAGCAGTTCTTC. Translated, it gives CASSNPPSRGYNEQFF.

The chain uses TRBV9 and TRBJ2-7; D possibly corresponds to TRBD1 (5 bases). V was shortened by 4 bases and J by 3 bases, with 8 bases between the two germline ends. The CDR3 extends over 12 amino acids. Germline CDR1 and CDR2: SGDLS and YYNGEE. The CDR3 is CASSSQDYEQYF. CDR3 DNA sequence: TGTGCCAGCAGCTCACAGGACTACGAGCAGTACTTC. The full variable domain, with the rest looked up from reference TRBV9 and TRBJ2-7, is DSGVTQTPKHLITATGQRVTLRCSPRSGDLSVYWYQQSLDQGLQFLIQYYNGEERAKGNILERFSAQQFPDLHSELNLSSLELGDSALYFCASSSQDYEQYFGPGTRLTVT.

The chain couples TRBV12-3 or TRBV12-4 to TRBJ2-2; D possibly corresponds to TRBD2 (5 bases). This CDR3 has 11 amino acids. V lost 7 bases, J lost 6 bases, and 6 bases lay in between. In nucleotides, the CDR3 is TGTGCCAGCAAGGAGGCCGGGGAGCTGTTTTTT. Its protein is CASKEAGELFF.

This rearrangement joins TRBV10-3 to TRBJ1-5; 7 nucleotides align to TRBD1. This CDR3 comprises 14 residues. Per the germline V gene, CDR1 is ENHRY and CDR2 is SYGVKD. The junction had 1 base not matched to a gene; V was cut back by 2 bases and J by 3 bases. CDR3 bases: TGTGCCATCAGTGAGACAGGGGACAATCAGCCCCAGCATTTT. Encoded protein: CAISETGDNQPQHF.

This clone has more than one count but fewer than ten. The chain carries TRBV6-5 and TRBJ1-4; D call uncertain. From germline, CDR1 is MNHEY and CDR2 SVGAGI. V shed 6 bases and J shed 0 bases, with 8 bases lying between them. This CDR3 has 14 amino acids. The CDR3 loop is CASRGFATNEKLFF. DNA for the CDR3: TGTGCCAGCAGGGGCTTTGCAACTAATGAAAAACTGTTTTTT.

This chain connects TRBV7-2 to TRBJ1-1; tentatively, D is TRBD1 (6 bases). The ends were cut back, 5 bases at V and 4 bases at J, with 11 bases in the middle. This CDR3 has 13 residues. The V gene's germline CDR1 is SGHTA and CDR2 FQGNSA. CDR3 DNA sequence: TGTGCCAGCAGCCGAGACAGGTTCACTGAAGCTTTCTTT. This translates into CASSRDRFTEAFF.

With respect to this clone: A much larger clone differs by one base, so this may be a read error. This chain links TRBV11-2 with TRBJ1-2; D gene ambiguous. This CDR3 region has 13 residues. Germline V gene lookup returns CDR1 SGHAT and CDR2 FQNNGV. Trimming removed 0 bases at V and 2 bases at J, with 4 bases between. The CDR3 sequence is CASSLDRNYGYTF. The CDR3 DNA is TGTGCCAGCAGCTTAGACAGGAACTATGGCTACACCTTC.

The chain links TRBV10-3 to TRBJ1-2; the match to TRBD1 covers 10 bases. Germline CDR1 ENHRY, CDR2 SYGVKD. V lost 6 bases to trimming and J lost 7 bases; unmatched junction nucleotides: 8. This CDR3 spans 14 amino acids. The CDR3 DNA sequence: TGTGCCATCAGCGCTGACAGGGGGCCAAGTGGCTACACCTTC. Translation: CAISADRGPSGYTF.

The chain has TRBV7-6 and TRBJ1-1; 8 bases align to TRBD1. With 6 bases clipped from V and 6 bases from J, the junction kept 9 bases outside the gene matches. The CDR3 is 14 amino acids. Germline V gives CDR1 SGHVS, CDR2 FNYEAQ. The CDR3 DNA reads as TGTGCCAGCAGGGAAAACCCGGGACAGGCTGAAGCTTTCTTT. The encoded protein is CASRENPGQAEAFF. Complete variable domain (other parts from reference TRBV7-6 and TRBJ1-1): GAGVSQSPRYKVTKRGQDVALRCDPISGHVSLYWYRQALGQGPEFLTYFNYEAQQDKSGLPNDRFSAERPEGSISTLTIQRTEQRDSAMYRCASRENPGQAEAFFGQGTRLTVV.

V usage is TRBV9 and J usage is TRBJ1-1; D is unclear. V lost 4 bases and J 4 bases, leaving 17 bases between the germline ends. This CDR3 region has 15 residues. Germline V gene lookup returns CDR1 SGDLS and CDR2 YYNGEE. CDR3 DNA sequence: TGTGCCAGCAGCCCTAGTCGGGTGCGGGCCACTGAAGCTTTCTTT. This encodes CASSPSRVRATEAFF.

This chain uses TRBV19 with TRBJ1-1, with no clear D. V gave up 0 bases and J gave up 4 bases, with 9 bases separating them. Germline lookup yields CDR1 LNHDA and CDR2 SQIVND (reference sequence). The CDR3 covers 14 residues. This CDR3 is CASSIDSGFTEAFF. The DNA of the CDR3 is TGTGCCAGTAGTATAGATTCCGGGTTCACTGAAGCTTTCTTT. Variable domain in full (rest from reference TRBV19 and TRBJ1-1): DGGITQSPKYLFRKEGQNVTLSCEQNLNHDAMYWYRQDPGQGLRLIYYSQIVNDFQKGDIAEGYSVSREKKESFPLTVTSAQKNPTAFYLCASSIDSGFTEAFFGQGTRLTVV.

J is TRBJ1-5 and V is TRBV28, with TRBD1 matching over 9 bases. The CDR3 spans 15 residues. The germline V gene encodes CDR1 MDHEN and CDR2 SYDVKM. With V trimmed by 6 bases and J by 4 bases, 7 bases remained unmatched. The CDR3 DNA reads TGTGCCAGCAGGGGGGGACAGGGACCGAATCAGCCCCAGCATTTT. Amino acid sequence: CASRGGQGPNQPQHF. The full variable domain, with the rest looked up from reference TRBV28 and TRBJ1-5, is DVKVTQSSRYLVKRTGEKVFLECVQDMDHENMFWYRQDPGLGLRLIYFSYDVKMKEKGDIPEGYSVSREKKERFSLILESASTNQTSMYLCASRGGQGPNQPQHFGDGTRLSIL.

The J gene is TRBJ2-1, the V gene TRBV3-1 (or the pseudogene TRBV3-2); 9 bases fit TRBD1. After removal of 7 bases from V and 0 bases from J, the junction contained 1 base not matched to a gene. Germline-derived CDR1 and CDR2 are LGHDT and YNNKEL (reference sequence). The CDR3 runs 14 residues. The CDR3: CASTQGASYNEQFF. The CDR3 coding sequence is TGTGCCAGCACACAGGGGGCCTCCTACAATGAGCAGTTCTTC.

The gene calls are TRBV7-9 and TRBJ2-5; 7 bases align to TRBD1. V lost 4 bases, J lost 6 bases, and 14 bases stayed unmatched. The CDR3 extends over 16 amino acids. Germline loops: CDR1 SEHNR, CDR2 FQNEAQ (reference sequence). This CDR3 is CASSSPQGEGGKTQYF. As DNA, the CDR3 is TGTGCCAGCAGCTCACCCCAGGGGGAAGGTGGGAAGACCCAGTACTTC.

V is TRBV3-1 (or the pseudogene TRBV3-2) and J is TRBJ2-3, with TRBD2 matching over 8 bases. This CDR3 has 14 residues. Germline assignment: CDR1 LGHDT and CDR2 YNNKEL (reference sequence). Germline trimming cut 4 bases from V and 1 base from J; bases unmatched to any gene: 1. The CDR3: CASSPGGGTDTQYF. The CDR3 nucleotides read TGTGCCAGCAGCCCGGGAGGGGGCACAGATACGCAGTATTTT.

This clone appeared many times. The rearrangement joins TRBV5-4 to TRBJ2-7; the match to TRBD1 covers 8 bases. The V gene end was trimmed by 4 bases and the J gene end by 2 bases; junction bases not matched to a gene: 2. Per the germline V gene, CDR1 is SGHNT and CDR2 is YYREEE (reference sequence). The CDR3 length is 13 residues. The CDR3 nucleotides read TGTGCCAGCAGCCTACAGGGGGCCTACGAGCAGTACTTC. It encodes CASSLQGAYEQYF.